Listed here are 14 T cell receptor beta chains from one sample, sequenced in a study of cytomegalovirus exposure and HLA in healthy donors. A multiplex PCR was run with 60 Vbeta primers and 13 Jbeta primers. Sequenced by immunoSEQ multiplex PCR; TCRdb stores in-frame clones only, minus some. The sample has about 190,000 clones; 70% to 75% are singletons. The material sequenced was PBMCs. These receptors all come from a woman in her 30s in good health and CMV-seropositive.

The chain combines TRBV5-1 with TRBJ1-1; the D gene is possibly TRBD1 (5 bases). The CDR3 consists of 14 residues. Looked up from germline, CDR1 is SGHRS and CDR2 is YFSETQ. Trimming took 4 bases from V and 4 from J, leaving 14 bases between them. The CDR3 sequence: CASSAQGGRTEAFF. The DNA for the CDR3 is TGCGCCAGCAGCGCTCAGGGAGGACGCACTGAAGCTTTCTTT. The variable domain in full, with the rest retrieved from reference TRBV5-1 and TRBJ1-1, is KAGVTQTPRYLIKTRGQQVTLSCSPISGHRSVSWYQQTPGQGLQFLFEYFSETQRNKGNFPGRFSGRQFSNSRSEMNVSTLELGDSALYLCASSAQGGRTEAFFGQGTRLTVV.

V is TRBV6-1 and J is TRBJ1-2; D gene uncertain. Germline CDR1 is MNHNS and CDR2 is SASEGT. The V gene lost 7 bases and the J gene lost 0 bases, with 3 bases spanning the gap. This CDR3 has 11 residues. CDR3 nucleotides: TGTGCCAGCAATACTAACTATGGCTACACCTTC. It yields the protein CASNTNYGYTF.

J is TRBJ1-5 and V is TRBV6-1; tentative D call: TRBD1 (5 bases). This CDR3 has 14 residues. Trimming stripped 3 bases from V and 7 bases from J, with 13 bases between. The germline CDR1 and CDR2 sequences are MNHNS and SASEGT. The chain's CDR3 is CASSDGMGRQPQHF. The CDR3 coding sequence is TGTGCCAGCAGTGACGGCATGGGGCGGCAGCCCCAGCATTTT.

This chain joins TRBV6-5 and TRBJ2-1, with 9 bases fitting TRBD2. The CDR3 length is 15 residues. Per germline, CDR1 MNHEY and CDR2 SVGAGI. J lost 7 bases, V lost 2 bases, and 6 bases had no gene match. The CDR3, as DNA: TGTGCCAGCAGTTACGGAGCGGGAGGTGGGAATGAGCAGTTCTTC. This gives the protein CASSYGAGGGNEQFF.

V usage is TRBV7-2 and J usage is TRBJ1-5; 7 bases are shared with TRBD1. The germline CDR1 and CDR2 sequences are SGHTA and FQGNSA. CDR3 length equals 15 residues. The V and J ends lost 6 bases and 7 bases, in that order; junction bases with no gene match: 12. The CDR3 bases are TGTGCCAGCAGACCTAGACAGGGACGTGACCAGCCCCAGCATTTT. Translation: CASRPRQGRDQPQHF. Combining the CDR3 with reference TRBV7-2 and TRBJ1-5 gives the whole variable domain GAGVSQSPSNKVTEKGKDVELRCDPISGHTALYWYRQSLGQGLEFLIYFQGNSAPDKSGLPSDRFSAERTGGSVSTLTIQRTQQEDSAVYLCASRPRQGRDQPQHFGDGTRLSIL.

The chain links TRBV28 to TRBJ1-4, with D maybe TRBD1 (6 bases). Germline V gives CDR1 MDHEN, CDR2 SYDVKM. The CDR3 contains 13 residues. Trimming removed 7 bases from V and 6 bases from J, with 12 bases in between. The CDR3 spells CASKGRQDEKLFF. The CDR3 DNA is TGTGCCAGCAAGGGCCGACAGGATGAAAAACTGTTTTTT. Using reference TRBV28 and TRBJ1-4 for the parts outside the CDR3, the full variable domain is DVKVTQSSRYLVKRTGEKVFLECVQDMDHENMFWYRQDPGLGLRLIYFSYDVKMKEKGDIPEGYSVSREKKERFSLILESASTNQTSMYLCASKGRQDEKLFFGSGTQLSVL.

This chain connects TRBV6-1 to TRBJ2-7; the D gene is possibly TRBD1 (5 bases). The CDR3 totals 15 residues. Germline CDR1 reads MNHNS; CDR2 reads SASEGT. V dropped 1 base and J dropped 3 bases, with 13 bases sitting between them. CDR3: CASSEVSDRDYEQYF. The CDR3 DNA sequence: TGTGCCAGCAGTGAAGTTAGTGACAGAGACTACGAGCAGTACTTC.

This clone was observed a single time. The chain carries TRBV6-1 and TRBJ1-4, with unresolved D. In germline, CDR1 is MNHNS, CDR2 SASEGT. The CDR3 length is 14 residues. V lost 6 bases to trimming and J lost 2 bases, with 10 bases between them. The DNA of the CDR3 is TGTGCCAGCAGAGTCAGCGGGACTAATGAAAAACTGTTTTTT. It specifies CASRVSGTNEKLFF.

This chain uses TRBV10-1 with TRBJ2-5, with unresolved D. CDR3 length: 15 residues. V lost 0 bases and J lost 5, with 13 bases in between. Germline values: CDR1 WNHNN, CDR2 SYGVQD (reference sequence). The CDR3 DNA sequence: TGCGCCAGCAGTGAGTCGAGGTCTGGATGGGAGACCCAGTACTTC. Translation: CASSESRSGWETQYF.

Many counts were recorded for this clone. The rearrangement links TRBV5-4 to TRBJ1-1; D unresolved. Germline V CDR1 and CDR2: SGHNT, YYREEE (reference sequence). The CDR3 covers 13 residues. Trimming removed 0 bases at V and 6 bases at J, with 9 bases between. CDR3 sequence: CASSLAGIPEAFF. For the CDR3, the DNA is TGTGCCAGCAGCTTGGCCGGGATACCTGAAGCTTTCTTT. The full variable domain, with the rest looked up from reference TRBV5-4 and TRBJ1-1, is ETGVTQSPTHLIKTRGQQVTLRCSSQSGHNTVSWYQQALGQGPQFIFQYYREEENGRGNFPPRFSGLQFPNYSSELNVNALELDDSALYLCASSLAGIPEAFFGQGTRLTVV.

This clone has more than one count but fewer than ten. The rearrangement uses TRBV15 and TRBJ1-5; 8 bases are a match to TRBD1. The germline gives CDR1 LNHNV, CDR2 YYDKDF (reference sequence). Unmatched junction bases numbered 8, after V lost 6 bases and J lost 1 base. The CDR3 has 16 residues. The CDR3 loop is CATRAQGEGSNQPQHF. The DNA for the CDR3 is TGTGCCACCAGAGCACAGGGGGAAGGAAGCAATCAGCCCCAGCATTTT.

This rearrangement joins TRBV7-9 to TRBJ2-7; D perhaps matches TRBD1 (6 bases). V shed 10 bases and J shed 6 bases, with 16 bases lying between them. CDR1 SEHNR and CDR2 FQNEAQ come from the germline V gene (reference sequence). CDR3 length: 12 amino acids. CDR3 in amino acids: CATPGTKGEQYF. The CDR3 nucleotides read TGTGCCACCCCCGGGACAAAGGGCGAGCAGTACTTC.

This chain uses TRBV23-1 with TRBJ1-2, with D possibly matching TRBD1 (5 bases). TRBV23-1 is reported as an ORF; its role is uncertain. The V gene lost 3 bases and the J gene lost 4 bases, with 18 bases spanning the gap. The CDR3 has 16 amino acids. The CDR3: CASSHWGGNCLYGYTF. The CDR3 DNA reads TGCGCCAGCAGTCACTGGGGCGGGAACTGTCTCTATGGCTACACCTTC.

The chain links TRBV10-2 to TRBJ2-1; D is perhaps TRBD2 (6 bases). Trimming took off 6 bases at V and 3 bases at J, with 15 bases between the two ends. CDR3 length equals 15 residues. Per the germline V gene, CDR1 is WSHSY and CDR2 is SAAADI. The CDR3 sequence: CASRLSGPGYNEQFF. CDR3 sequence (DNA): TGCGCCAGCAGGCTAAGCGGGCCAGGCTACAATGAGCAGTTCTTC.